This T cell receptor (beta chain) was profiled in a study of T cell responses to AZD1222 COVID-19 vaccine. Data came from immunoSEQ multiplex PCR; TCRdb stores just in-frame clones and leaves some out. The sample lists around 76,000 clones, over 80% seen once, with around 9.8% in the top ten. Note on this clone: Its antigen is unknown.

Study-wide results and limits: The donors showed a predominance of white British ancestry and of females, with possible underestimation of clonal diversity.

The CDR3 is 14 residues long. With 4 bases removed from V and 6 bases from J, the gap between germline ends came to 12 bases. In germline, CDR1 is SGHTA, CDR2 FQGNSA. The sequence was collected from an adult in good health. The J gene is TRBJ2-2, the V gene TRBV7-2; a possible D gene is TRBD2 (6 bases). The starting material was peripheral blood, obtained on day 0 of AZD1222 vaccination. Written as DNA, the CDR3 is TGTGCCAGCAGCTCCTCCCTAGCGTCCGGGGAGCTGTTTTTT. It specifies CASSSSLASGELFF.